The sequence of this T cell receptor (beta chain) was determined in a study of cytomegalovirus exposure and HLA in healthy donors. Study at large: There were around 100 million unique TCR beta sequences, drawn from roughly 200 million T cells, in an earlier analysis.

This clone was seen more than once but under ten times. Looked up from germline, CDR1 is MDHEN and CDR2 is SYDVKM. Trimming removed 5 bases from V and 1 base from J, with 17 bases in between. The CDR3 sequence is 16 residues long. 60 Vbeta and 13 Jbeta primers were used in PCR. TCRdb keeps only in-frame clones here, not all; method: immunoSEQ multiplex PCR. The table records about 160,000 clones, roughly 85% of them present only once. This TCR derives from a man aged 35-49 years in good health and CMV-seronegative. Sequencing was carried out using PBMCs. The chain recombines TRBV28 with TRBJ2-5; the D gene is possibly TRBD2 (7 bases). Here the CDR3 reads CASSSVRGGGQETQYF. DNA for the CDR3: TGTGCCAGCAGTAGCGTCAGGGGAGGGGGCCAAGAGACCCAGTACTTC.